The rows below give T cell receptor beta chains drawn from one sample of a study of shared clonotypes between healthy human individuals. The repertoire was sequenced with immunoSEQ multiplex PCR; TCRdb's copy has only in-frame clones and lacks some. In the table there are 2,500,000 or so clones, about nine tenths of which are singletons. The specimen was naive CD4+ T cells from PBMCs. Source of these receptors: a man younger than 35 in good health. Some clones in this sample may be carry-over from other donors' samples. Each CDR3 is given with its conserved first and last residue. The order of the fields is V gene, CDR3 length, D gene, J gene, clone size, CDR3 protein, CDR3 DNA. The D gene is left open where the match is weak. Expanded clones are given a class, and other clones once, few, many or no size at all.

V gene: TRBV19; CDR3 length: 13; D gene: NA; J gene: TRBJ1-1; clone size: NA; CDR3 protein: CASSIGRGTEAFF; CDR3 DNA: TGTGCCAGTAGTATAGGGCGAGGGACTGAAGCTTTCTTT
V gene: TRBV29-1; CDR3 length: 16; D gene: NA; J gene: TRBJ1-5; clone size: once; CDR3 protein: CSVEDPGTPSNQPQHF; CDR3 DNA: TGCAGCGTTGAAGATCCCGGGACACCAAGCAATCAGCCCCAGCATTTT
V gene: TRBV6-1; CDR3 length: 14; D gene: TRBD1; J gene: TRBJ2-7; clone size: once; CDR3 protein: CASSPWDRGYEQYF; CDR3 DNA: TGTGCCAGCAGTCCATGGGACAGGGGCTACGAGCAGTACTTC
V gene: TRBV6-4; CDR3 length: 12; D gene: NA; J gene: TRBJ1-2; clone size: NA; CDR3 protein: CASGGGNYGYTF; CDR3 DNA: TGTGCCAGCGGGGGGGGTAACTATGGCTACACCTTC
V gene: TRBV10-3; CDR3 length: 13; D gene: TRBD1; J gene: TRBJ1-1; clone size: NA; CDR3 protein: CAISRDRAVEAFF; CDR3 DNA: TGTGCCATCAGTAGGGACAGGGCGGTGGAAGCTTTCTTT
V gene: TRBV7-8; CDR3 length: 14; D gene: TRBD1; J gene: TRBJ2-7; clone size: NA; CDR3 protein: CASSYTGQGYEQYF; CDR3 DNA: TGTGCCAGCAGCTATACGGGACAGGGGTACGAGCAGTACTTC
V gene: TRBV11-2; CDR3 length: 13; D gene: TRBD1; J gene: TRBJ2-1; clone size: NA; CDR3 protein: CASSWDRYNEQFF; CDR3 DNA: TGTGCCAGCAGCTGGGACAGGTACAATGAGCAGTTCTTC
V gene: TRBV7-2; CDR3 length: 12; D gene: NA; J gene: TRBJ2-5; clone size: NA; CDR3 protein: CASSSGQETQYF; CDR3 DNA: TGTGCCAGCAGCTCGGGGCAAGAGACCCAGTACTTC
V gene: TRBV7-2; CDR3 length: 18; D gene: TRBD2; J gene: TRBJ2-7; clone size: NA; CDR3 protein: CASRRQQNAGLVAYEQYF; CDR3 DNA: TGTGCCAGCCGCCGCCAACAAAACGCGGGACTAGTAGCCTACGAGCAGTACTTC
V gene: TRBV6-6; CDR3 length: 14; D gene: NA; J gene: TRBJ1-2; clone size: NA; CDR3 protein: CASSYSPTNYGYTF; CDR3 DNA: TGTGCCAGCAGTTACTCTCCTACTAACTATGGCTACACCTTC
V gene: TRBV28; CDR3 length: 15; D gene: NA; J gene: TRBJ2-6; clone size: NA; CDR3 protein: CASNGDSSGANVLTF; CDR3 DNA: TGTGCCAGCAATGGCGACAGCTCTGGGGCCAACGTCCTGACTTTC
V gene: TRBV30; CDR3 length: 13; D gene: NA; J gene: TRBJ1-5; clone size: NA; CDR3 protein: CAWSGGLRQPQHF; CDR3 DNA: TGTGCCTGGAGTGGGGGCCTAAGACAGCCCCAGCATTTT
V gene: TRBV10-3; CDR3 length: 18; D gene: NA; J gene: TRBJ2-1; clone size: NA; CDR3 protein: CAISESGRGGGVHNEQFF; CDR3 DNA: TGTGCCATCAGTGAGTCAGGACGAGGAGGGGGCGTCCACAATGAGCAGTTCTTC
V gene: TRBV28; CDR3 length: 12; D gene: NA; J gene: TRBJ1-5; clone size: NA; CDR3 protein: CASNIKYQPQHF; CDR3 DNA: TGTGCCAGCAATATAAAATATCAGCCCCAGCATTTT
V gene: TRBV6-5; CDR3 length: 13; D gene: NA; J gene: TRBJ1-2; clone size: NA; CDR3 protein: CASSTRGGYGYTF; CDR3 DNA: TGTGCCAGCAGCACTCGGGGGGGGTATGGCTACACCTTC
V gene: TRBV19; CDR3 length: 15; D gene: TRBD2; J gene: TRBJ2-3; clone size: NA; CDR3 protein: CASSIGLASTDTQYF; CDR3 DNA: TGTGCCAGTAGTATAGGACTAGCGAGCACAGATACGCAGTATTTT
V gene: TRBV5-4; CDR3 length: 13; D gene: NA; J gene: TRBJ1-2; clone size: NA; CDR3 protein: CASNPAGIYGYTF; CDR3 DNA: TGTGCCAGCAACCCGGCTGGGATCTATGGCTACACCTTC
V gene: TRBV28; CDR3 length: 16; D gene: TRBD2; J gene: TRBJ2-1; clone size: NA; CDR3 protein: CASNPPGLAGYNEQFF; CDR3 DNA: TGTGCCAGCAACCCTCCGGGGCTAGCGGGCTACAATGAGCAGTTCTTC
V gene: TRBV28; CDR3 length: 16; D gene: TRBD1; J gene: TRBJ2-7; clone size: NA; CDR3 protein: CASSPSGTGDSYEQYF; CDR3 DNA: TGTGCCAGCAGTCCCTCCGGGACAGGGGACTCCTACGAGCAGTACTTC
V gene: TRBV5-1; CDR3 length: 14; D gene: NA; J gene: TRBJ2-3; clone size: NA; CDR3 protein: CASSLGERTDTQYF; CDR3 DNA: TGCGCCAGCAGCTTGGGCGAACGCACAGATACGCAGTATTTT
V gene: TRBV28; CDR3 length: 16; D gene: TRBD2; J gene: TRBJ2-7; clone size: NA; CDR3 protein: CASNSQRAGGPYEQYF; CDR3 DNA: TGTGCCAGCAATTCTCAGAGGGCGGGAGGGCCCTACGAGCAGTACTTC
V gene: TRBV9; CDR3 length: 16; D gene: NA; J gene: TRBJ2-1; clone size: NA; CDR3 protein: CASSALRDGSYNEQFF; CDR3 DNA: TGTGCCAGCAGCGCACTCCGGGACGGCTCCTACAATGAGCAGTTCTTC
V gene: TRBV5-6; CDR3 length: 15; D gene: TRBD1; J gene: TRBJ2-7; clone size: NA; CDR3 protein: CASSIYRDRGWVQYF; CDR3 DNA: TGTGCCAGCAGCATTTACCGGGACAGGGGGTGGGTGCAGTACTTC
V gene: TRBV14; CDR3 length: 13; D gene: NA; J gene: TRBJ2-3; clone size: NA; CDR3 protein: CASSHAGGRTQYF; CDR3 DNA: TGTGCCAGCAGCCACGCCGGGGGGCGTACGCAGTATTTT
V gene: TRBV7-8; CDR3 length: 14; D gene: NA; J gene: TRBJ1-5; clone size: once; CDR3 protein: CASSVTGGNQPQHF; CDR3 DNA: TGTGCCAGCAGCGTCACGGGGGGCAATCAGCCCCAGCATTTT
V gene: TRBV18; CDR3 length: 18; D gene: TRBD1; J gene: TRBJ2-3; clone size: once; CDR3 protein: CASSPPSRGHISTDTQYF; CDR3 DNA: TGTGCCAGCTCACCACCGTCCAGGGGGCACATTAGCACAGATACGCAGTATTTT
V gene: TRBV19; CDR3 length: 13; D gene: NA; J gene: TRBJ2-1; clone size: NA; CDR3 protein: CASSVQLEDEQFF; CDR3 DNA: TGTGCCAGTAGTGTTCAACTGGAGGATGAGCAGTTCTTC
V gene: TRBV4-1; CDR3 length: 15; D gene: TRBD1; J gene: TRBJ1-2; clone size: NA; CDR3 protein: CASSPLTRDRVGYTF; CDR3 DNA: TGCGCCAGCAGCCCTTTGACCCGGGACAGGGTAGGCTACACCTTC
V gene: TRBV7-2; CDR3 length: 17; D gene: TRBD2; J gene: TRBJ2-4; clone size: NA; CDR3 protein: CASSLGGGRDTRNIQYF; CDR3 DNA: TGTGCCAGCAGCTTAGGAGGCGGGAGAGATACTAGGAACATTCAGTACTTC
V gene: TRBV28; CDR3 length: 14; D gene: NA; J gene: TRBJ2-7; clone size: NA; CDR3 protein: CASSIKTLGWEQYF; CDR3 DNA: TGTGCCAGCAGTATAAAAACCCTGGGGTGGGAGCAGTACTTC
V gene: TRBV11-2; CDR3 length: 15; D gene: NA; J gene: TRBJ2-3; clone size: once; CDR3 protein: CASSLTWIGTDTQYF; CDR3 DNA: TGTGCCAGCAGCTTAACTTGGATAGGCACAGATACGCAGTATTTT
V gene: TRBV6-1; CDR3 length: 15; D gene: TRBD1; J gene: TRBJ1-1; clone size: NA; CDR3 protein: CASRERQGGTSEAFF; CDR3 DNA: TGTGCCAGCAGAGAGCGACAGGGGGGTACTTCTGAAGCTTTCTTT
V gene: TRBV2; CDR3 length: 15; D gene: TRBD1; J gene: TRBJ2-5; clone size: NA; CDR3 protein: CASRVQGIPWETQYF; CDR3 DNA: TGTGCCAGCAGAGTACAGGGGATACCTTGGGAGACCCAGTACTTC
V gene: TRBV30; CDR3 length: 15; D gene: TRBD1; J gene: TRBJ1-2; clone size: NA; CDR3 protein: CAWSVPRDRDYGYTF; CDR3 DNA: TGTGCCTGGAGTGTCCCCAGGGACAGGGACTATGGCTACACCTTC
V gene: TRBV28; CDR3 length: 16; D gene: NA; J gene: TRBJ2-2; clone size: NA; CDR3 protein: CASSLFGSGNTGELFF; CDR3 DNA: TGTGCCAGCAGTTTATTCGGGAGCGGGAACACCGGGGAGCTGTTTTTT
V gene: TRBV29-1; CDR3 length: 13; D gene: NA; J gene: TRBJ1-2; clone size: NA; CDR3 protein: CSAAGRIDYGYTF; CDR3 DNA: TGCAGCGCAGCGGGACGTATAGACTATGGCTACACCTTC
V gene: TRBV13; CDR3 length: 13; D gene: NA; J gene: TRBJ2-5; clone size: NA; CDR3 protein: CASTYEPGETQYF; CDR3 DNA: TGTGCCAGCACCTACGAGCCGGGGGAGACCCAGTACTTC
V gene: TRBV19; CDR3 length: 15; D gene: NA; J gene: TRBJ1-1; clone size: NA; CDR3 protein: CASSRADLMNTEAFF; CDR3 DNA: TGTGCCAGTAGTAGGGCAGACTTAATGAACACTGAAGCTTTCTTT
V gene: TRBV19; CDR3 length: 15; D gene: NA; J gene: TRBJ1-5; clone size: once; CDR3 protein: CASSILWGFGQPQHF; CDR3 DNA: TGTGCCAGTAGTATACTATGGGGGTTTGGTCAGCCCCAGCATTTT
V gene: TRBV9; CDR3 length: 13; D gene: NA; J gene: TRBJ2-2; clone size: NA; CDR3 protein: CASSPRRYGELFF; CDR3 DNA: TGTGCCAGCAGCCCGAGAAGGTACGGGGAGCTGTTTTTT
V gene: TRBV5-4; CDR3 length: 15; D gene: NA; J gene: TRBJ2-6; clone size: NA; CDR3 protein: CASSPKGSGANVLTF; CDR3 DNA: TGTGCCAGCAGCCCCAAGGGGTCTGGGGCCAACGTCCTGACTTTC
V gene: TRBV18; CDR3 length: 12; D gene: NA; J gene: TRBJ2-7; clone size: NA; CDR3 protein: CASSTSSYEQYF; CDR3 DNA: TGTGCCAGCTCAACGAGCTCCTACGAGCAGTACTTC
V gene: TRBV5-1; CDR3 length: 13; D gene: NA; J gene: TRBJ2-5; clone size: NA; CDR3 protein: CATKGGGQETQYF; CDR3 DNA: TGCGCCACAAAGGGGGGAGGGCAAGAGACCCAGTACTTC
V gene: TRBV28; CDR3 length: 12; D gene: NA; J gene: TRBJ2-7; clone size: NA; CDR3 protein: CASSLRVDEQYF; CDR3 DNA: TGTGCCAGCAGTTTACGAGTAGATGAGCAGTACTTC
V gene: TRBV4-2; CDR3 length: 15; D gene: TRBD1; J gene: TRBJ1-2; clone size: NA; CDR3 protein: CASSHTGTGGFGYTF; CDR3 DNA: TGTGCCAGCAGCCATACCGGGACAGGGGGCTTTGGCTACACCTTC
V gene: TRBV30; CDR3 length: 16; D gene: TRBD1; J gene: TRBJ1-1; clone size: NA; CDR3 protein: CAWSPTRTGLNTEAFF; CDR3 DNA: TGTGCCTGGAGTCCTACCCGGACAGGTCTGAACACTGAAGCTTTCTTT
V gene: TRBV20-1; CDR3 length: 11; D gene: NA; J gene: TRBJ1-1; clone size: few; CDR3 protein: CSALGSVEAFF; CDR3 DNA: TGCAGTGCTCTAGGGTCAGTTGAAGCTTTCTTT
V gene: TRBV11-2; CDR3 length: 17; D gene: TRBD2; J gene: TRBJ2-7; clone size: NA; CDR3 protein: CASSLVGLAGGPYEQYF; CDR3 DNA: TGTGCCAGCAGCTTAGTGGGACTAGCGGGAGGTCCCTACGAGCAGTACTTC
V gene: TRBV6-5; CDR3 length: 15; D gene: NA; J gene: TRBJ2-1; clone size: once; CDR3 protein: CASSASGSSYNEQFF; CDR3 DNA: TGTGCCAGCAGCGCTTCGGGGAGCTCCTACAATGAGCAGTTCTTC